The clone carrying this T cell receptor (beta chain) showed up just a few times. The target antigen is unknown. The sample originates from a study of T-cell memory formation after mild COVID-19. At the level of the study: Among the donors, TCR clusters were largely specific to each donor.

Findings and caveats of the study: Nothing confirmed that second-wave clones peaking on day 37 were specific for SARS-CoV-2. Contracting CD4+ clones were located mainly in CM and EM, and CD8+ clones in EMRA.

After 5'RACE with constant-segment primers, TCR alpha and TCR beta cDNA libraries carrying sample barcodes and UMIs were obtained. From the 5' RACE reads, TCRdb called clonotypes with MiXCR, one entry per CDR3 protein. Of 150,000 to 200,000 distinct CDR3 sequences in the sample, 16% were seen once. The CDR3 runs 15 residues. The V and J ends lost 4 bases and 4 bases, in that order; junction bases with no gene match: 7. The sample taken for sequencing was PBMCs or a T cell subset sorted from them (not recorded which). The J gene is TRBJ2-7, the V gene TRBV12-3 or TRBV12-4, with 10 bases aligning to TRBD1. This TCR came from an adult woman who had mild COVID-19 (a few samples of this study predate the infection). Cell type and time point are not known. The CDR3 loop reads CASSSNRQGAYEQYF. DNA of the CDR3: TGTGCCAGCAGTTCAAACCGACAGGGGGCTTACGAGCAGTACTTC.